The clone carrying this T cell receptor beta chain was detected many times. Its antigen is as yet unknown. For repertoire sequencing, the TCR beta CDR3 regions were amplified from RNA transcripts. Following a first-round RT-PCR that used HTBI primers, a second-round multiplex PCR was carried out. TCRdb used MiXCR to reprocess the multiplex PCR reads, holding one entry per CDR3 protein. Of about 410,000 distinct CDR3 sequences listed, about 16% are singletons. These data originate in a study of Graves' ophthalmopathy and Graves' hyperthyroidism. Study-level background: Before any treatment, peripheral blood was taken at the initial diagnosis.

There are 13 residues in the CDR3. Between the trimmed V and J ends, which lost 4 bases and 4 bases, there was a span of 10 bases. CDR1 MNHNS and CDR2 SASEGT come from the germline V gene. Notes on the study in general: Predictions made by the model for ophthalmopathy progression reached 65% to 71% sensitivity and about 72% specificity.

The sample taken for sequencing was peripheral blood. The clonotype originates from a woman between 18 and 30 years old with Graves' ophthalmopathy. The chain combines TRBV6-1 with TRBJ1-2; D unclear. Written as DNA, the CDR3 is TGTGCCAGCAGTGCGGACCAGCGCTATGGCTACACCTTC. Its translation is CASSADQRYGYTF.